This T cell receptor beta chain appears in the sequencing data of a study of circulating CD8 cells and anti-PD-1 response in melanoma. Across the whole study: Responders had complete or partial responses; non-responders had stable or progressive disease.

Four subsets defined by PD-1 and/or TIGIT were sorted from live CD3+CD8+TCRalphabeta+ cells. Looked up from germline, CDR1 is LNHDA and CDR2 is SQIVND (reference sequence). The ends were cut back, 8 bases at V and 4 bases at J, with 14 bases in the middle. The CDR3 sequence is 13 residues long. Each library started from about 15 ng of total RNA using the QIAseq Immune Repertoire TCR panel. TCRdb itself ran the reads through MiXCR, one entry per CDR3 protein. The sample lists about 750 distinct CDR3 sequences; approximately 6.5% were seen once. This clonotype is large. Its antigen is not identified. The study's findings and limits: Most experiments lacked replicates. DNEG was most diverse; TIGIT repertoires were least diverse.

This TCR derives from a human donor with melanoma. The starting material was CD8+ T cells from PBMCs, obtained at baseline or after one month of anti-PD-1 therapy (not recorded which). This chain connects TRBV19 to TRBJ1-1; no firm D call. CDR3 loop: CASRVGIGTEAFF. The CDR3 DNA is TGTGCCAGTCGCGTCGGGATTGGCACTGAAGCTTTCTTT.